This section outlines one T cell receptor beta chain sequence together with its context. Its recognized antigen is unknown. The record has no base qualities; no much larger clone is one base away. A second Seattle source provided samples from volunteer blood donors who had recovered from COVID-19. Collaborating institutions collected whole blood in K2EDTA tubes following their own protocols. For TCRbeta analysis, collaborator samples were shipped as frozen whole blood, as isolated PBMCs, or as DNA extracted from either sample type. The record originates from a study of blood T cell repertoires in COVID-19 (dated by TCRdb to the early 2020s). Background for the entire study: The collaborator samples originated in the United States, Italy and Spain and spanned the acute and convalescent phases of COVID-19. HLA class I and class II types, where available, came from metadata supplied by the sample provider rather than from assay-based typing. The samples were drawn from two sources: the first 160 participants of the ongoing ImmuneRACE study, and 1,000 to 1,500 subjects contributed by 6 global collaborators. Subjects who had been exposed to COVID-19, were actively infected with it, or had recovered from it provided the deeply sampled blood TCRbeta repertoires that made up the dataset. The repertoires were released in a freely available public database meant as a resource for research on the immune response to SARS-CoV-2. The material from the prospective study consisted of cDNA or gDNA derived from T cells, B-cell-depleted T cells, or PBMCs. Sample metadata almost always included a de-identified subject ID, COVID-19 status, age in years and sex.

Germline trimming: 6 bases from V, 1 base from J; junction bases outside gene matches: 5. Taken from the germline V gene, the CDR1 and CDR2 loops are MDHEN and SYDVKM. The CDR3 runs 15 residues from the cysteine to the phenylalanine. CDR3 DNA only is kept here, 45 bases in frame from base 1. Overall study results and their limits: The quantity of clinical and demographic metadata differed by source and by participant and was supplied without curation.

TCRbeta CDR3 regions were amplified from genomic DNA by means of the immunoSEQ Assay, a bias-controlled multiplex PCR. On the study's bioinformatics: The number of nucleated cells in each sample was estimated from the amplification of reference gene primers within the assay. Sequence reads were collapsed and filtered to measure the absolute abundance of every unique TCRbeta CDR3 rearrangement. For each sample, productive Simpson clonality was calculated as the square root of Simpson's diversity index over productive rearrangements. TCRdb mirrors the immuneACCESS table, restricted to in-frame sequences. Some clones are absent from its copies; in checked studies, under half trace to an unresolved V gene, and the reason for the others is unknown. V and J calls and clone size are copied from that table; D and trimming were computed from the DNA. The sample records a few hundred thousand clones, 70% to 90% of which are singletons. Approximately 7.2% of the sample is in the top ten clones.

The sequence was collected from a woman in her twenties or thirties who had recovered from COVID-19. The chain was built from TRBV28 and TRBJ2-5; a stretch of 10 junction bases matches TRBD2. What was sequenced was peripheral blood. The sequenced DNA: TGTGCCAGCAGACCGGGACTAGCGTTCCAAGAGACCCAGTACTTC. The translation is CASRPGLAFQETQYF.